This TCR beta chain was obtained from a study of T cell repertoires in cytomegalovirus infection. About the study: Signatures in public TCR beta sequences pointed to both CMV infection and matching HLA type.

TCRdb reprocessed the reads with MiXCR, giving one entry per CDR3 protein. This table has 70,000 to 95,000 distinct CDR3 sequences, 25% to 30% appearing once. At least ten counts were recorded for this clonotype. What it binds is unknown. Study-wide points: Dominating the ex vivo response were HLA-C-restricted CMV-specific TCR beta clonotypes. Individuals carrying CMV plus the relevant HLA were identified by cumulative frequency of public TCR beta families.

V lost 4 bases to trimming and J lost 0 bases, with 15 bases between them. Per the germline V gene, CDR1 is SGHDN and CDR2 is FVKESK. The CDR3 sequence is 16 residues long. The sequenced sample was CD8+ T cells from cultured PBMCs, obtained from culture after CMV antigen stimulation. This chain uses TRBV14 with TRBJ1-1; no firm D call. The clonotype was recovered from a human donor in good health (CMV status not recorded). Some clones in this sample may be carry-over from other donors' samples. The CDR3 here is CASSPAVILMNTEAFF. In DNA, the CDR3 is TGTGCCAGCAGCCCGGCCGTGATCTTGATGAACACTGAAGCTTTCTTT.